The clone carrying this T cell receptor (beta chain) was observed a few times. The sample comes from a study of blood T cell repertoires in COVID-19. For the study at large: The origin of the acute and convalescent COVID-19 samples was the United States, Italy and Spain. The analysed material was cDNA or gDNA that came from T cells, B-cell-depleted T cells, or PBMCs.

Authors' analysis steps: Amplification with reference gene primers provided the estimates of nucleated cell counts. TCRdb's table, derived via immunoSEQ multiplex PCR, lists solely in-frame clones and lacks some. That table gives V, J and clone size, and the DNA gave D and trimming. The repertoire holds about 210,000 clones, with around 86% as singletons. Followed longitudinally, the Seattle patients had been enrolled during active infection. CDR3 length: 17 residues. Trimming took 2 bases from V and 7 from J; bases not matched to a gene: 11. Per the germline V gene, CDR1 is SEHNR and CDR2 is FQNEAQ (reference sequence).

This receptor was identified in an older woman with COVID-19, enrolled during active disease. The sequencing sample was made of peripheral blood. The chain carries TRBV7-9 and TRBJ2-1; 10 nucleotides match TRBD2. CDR3 sequence (DNA): TGTGCCAGCAGCTTATTAGGAGGGGGACTAGCGAGGAATGAGCAGTTCTTC. It encodes CASSLLGGGLARNEQFF. The full variable domain, in which reference TRBV7-9 and TRBJ2-1 provide the parts outside the CDR3, is DTGVSQNPRHKITKRGQNVTFRCDPISEHNRLYWYRQTLGQGPEFLTYFQNEAQLEKSRLLSDRFSAERPKGSFSTLEIQRTEQGDSAMYLCASSLLGGGLARNEQFFGPGTRLTVL.